This TCR beta chain comes out of a study of T cell responses to AZD1222 COVID-19 vaccine. This CDR3 is 16 amino acids long. Germline trimming cut 5 bases from V and 2 bases from J; bases unmatched to any gene: 11. The V gene's germline CDR1 is SGHAT and CDR2 FQDESV (reference sequence). Sequencing was performed with immunoSEQ multiplex PCR; in TCRdb, only in-frame clones are kept and a portion is missing. The sample yields tens of thousands of clones, about nine tenths seen once. The sequence came from an adult in good health. This specimen was peripheral blood, taken on day 0 of AZD1222 vaccination. The gene calls are TRBV11-1 and TRBJ2-7; 8 nucleotides match TRBD2. Here the CDR3 reads CASSPRPASGPYEQYF. CDR3 nucleotides: TGTGCCAGCAGCCCAAGGCCGGCTAGCGGGCCCTACGAGCAGTACTTC.